The sequence of this T cell receptor beta chain was determined in a study of T cells expressing NK-cell markers. Across the whole study: The authors derived TCR beta repertoires from sorted CD3+CD56+NKG2C+, CD3+CD56+NKG2C- and CD3+CD56-NKG2C+ T cells. Study results and limitations: Dominant NKG2C+ clonotypes were found to form about 1.0-8% of CD8+ T cells in over five donors.

The TCR beta cDNA came from 5'RACE template switching with UMIs. TCRdb derives one entry per CDR3 protein from the 5' RACE reads, leaving out DNA. The sample includes a few hundred thousand distinct CDR3 sequences. In regard to this clonotype: Antigen unknown.

CDR1 is SGHAT and CDR2 is FQNNGV in the germline V gene. The CDR3 totals 14 residues. This TCR came from a man aged 18-70 years in good health. The sample comprised blood T cells: a sorted CD56 or NKG2C T cell subset, CD4+ or CD8+ T cells, or bulk PBMC T cells (not recorded which). The rearrangement links TRBV11-2 to TRBJ2-7; there is no DNA to check the TCRdb D call of TRBD1. The chain's CDR3 is CASSAGGPGNEQYF.